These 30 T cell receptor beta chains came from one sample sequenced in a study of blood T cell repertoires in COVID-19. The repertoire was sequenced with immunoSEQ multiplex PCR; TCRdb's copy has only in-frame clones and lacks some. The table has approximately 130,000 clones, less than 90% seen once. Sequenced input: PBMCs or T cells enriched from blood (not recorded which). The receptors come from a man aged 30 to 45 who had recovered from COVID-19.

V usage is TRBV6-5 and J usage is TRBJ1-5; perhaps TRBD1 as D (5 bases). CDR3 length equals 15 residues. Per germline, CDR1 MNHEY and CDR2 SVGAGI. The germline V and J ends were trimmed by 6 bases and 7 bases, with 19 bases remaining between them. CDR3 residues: CASSPGRGPQQPQHF. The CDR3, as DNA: TGTGCCAGCAGCCCCGGGAGGGGCCCTCAACAGCCCCAGCATTTT.

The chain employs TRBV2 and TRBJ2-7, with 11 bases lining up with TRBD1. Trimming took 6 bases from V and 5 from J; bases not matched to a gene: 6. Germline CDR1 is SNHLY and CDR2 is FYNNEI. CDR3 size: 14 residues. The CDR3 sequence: CASRPGQGVDEQYV. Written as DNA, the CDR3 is TGTGCCAGCAGACCGGGACAGGGGGTTGACGAGCAGTACGTC.

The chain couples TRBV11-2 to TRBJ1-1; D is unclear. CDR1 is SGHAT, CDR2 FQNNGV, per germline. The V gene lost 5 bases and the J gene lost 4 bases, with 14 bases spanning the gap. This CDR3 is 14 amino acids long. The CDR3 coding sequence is TGTGCCAGCAGCCCCCGGTGGGGAGGCACTGAAGCTTTCTTT. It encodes CASSPRWGGTEAFF.

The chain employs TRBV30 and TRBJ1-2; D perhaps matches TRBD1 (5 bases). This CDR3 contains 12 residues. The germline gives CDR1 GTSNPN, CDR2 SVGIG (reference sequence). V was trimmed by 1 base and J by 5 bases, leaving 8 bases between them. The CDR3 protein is CAWSGGGYGYTF. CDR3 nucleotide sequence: TGTGCCTGGAGTGGCGGGGGGTATGGCTACACCTTC.

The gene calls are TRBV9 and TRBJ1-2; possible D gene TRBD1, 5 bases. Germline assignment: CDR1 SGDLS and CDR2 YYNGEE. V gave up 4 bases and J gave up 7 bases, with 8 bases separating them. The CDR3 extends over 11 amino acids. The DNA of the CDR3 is TGTGCCAGCAGCTCCGACAGTGGCTACACCTTC. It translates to CASSSDSGYTF.

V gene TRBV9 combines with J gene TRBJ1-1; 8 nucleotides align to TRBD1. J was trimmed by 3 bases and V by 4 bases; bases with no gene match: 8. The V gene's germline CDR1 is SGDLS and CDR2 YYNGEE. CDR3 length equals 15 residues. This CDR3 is CASSPQGQADTEAFF. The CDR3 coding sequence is TGTGCCAGCAGCCCACAGGGACAGGCGGACACTGAAGCTTTCTTT.

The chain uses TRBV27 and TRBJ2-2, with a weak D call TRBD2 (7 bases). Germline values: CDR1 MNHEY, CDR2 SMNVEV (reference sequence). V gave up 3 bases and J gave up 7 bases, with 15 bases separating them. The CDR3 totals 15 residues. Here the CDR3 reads CASSLRAGQSGELFF. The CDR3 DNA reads TGTGCCAGCAGTTTGAGAGCGGGACAAAGCGGGGAGCTGTTTTTT.

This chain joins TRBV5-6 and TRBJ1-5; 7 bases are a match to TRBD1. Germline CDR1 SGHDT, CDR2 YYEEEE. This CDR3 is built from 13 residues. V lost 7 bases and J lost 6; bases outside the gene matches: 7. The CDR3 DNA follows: TGTGCCAGCTCCAGGGGGTACGGTCAGCCCCAGCATTTT. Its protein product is CASSRGYGQPQHF.

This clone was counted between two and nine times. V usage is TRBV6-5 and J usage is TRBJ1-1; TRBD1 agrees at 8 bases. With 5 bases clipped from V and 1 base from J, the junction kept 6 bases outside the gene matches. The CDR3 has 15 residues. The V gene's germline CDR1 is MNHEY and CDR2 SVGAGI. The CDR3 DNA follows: TGTGCCAGCAGTCGACAGGGGTCGGGGAACACTGAAGCTTTCTTT. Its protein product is CASSRQGSGNTEAFF.

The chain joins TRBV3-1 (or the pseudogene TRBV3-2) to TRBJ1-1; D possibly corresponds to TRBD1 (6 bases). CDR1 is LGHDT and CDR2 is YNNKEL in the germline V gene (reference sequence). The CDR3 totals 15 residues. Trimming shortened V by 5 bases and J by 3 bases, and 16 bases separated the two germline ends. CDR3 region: CASSLSGTPDTEAFF. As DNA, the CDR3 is TGTGCCAGCAGCTTATCCGGGACACCGGACACTGAAGCTTTCTTT.

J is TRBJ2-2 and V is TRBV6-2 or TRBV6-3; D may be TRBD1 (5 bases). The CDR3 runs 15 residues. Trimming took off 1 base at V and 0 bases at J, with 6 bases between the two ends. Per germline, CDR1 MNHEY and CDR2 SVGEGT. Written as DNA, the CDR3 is TGTGCCAGCAGTTACTTGACAGCGAACACCGGGGAGCTGTTTTTT. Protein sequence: CASSYLTANTGELFF.

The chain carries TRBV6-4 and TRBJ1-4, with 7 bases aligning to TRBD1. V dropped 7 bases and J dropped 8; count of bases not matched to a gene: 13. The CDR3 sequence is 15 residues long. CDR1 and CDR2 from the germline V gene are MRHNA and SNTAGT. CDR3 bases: TGTGCCAGCATCTCATTGGAGGAACAGGGGGAAAAACTGTTTTTT. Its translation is CASISLEEQGEKLFF.

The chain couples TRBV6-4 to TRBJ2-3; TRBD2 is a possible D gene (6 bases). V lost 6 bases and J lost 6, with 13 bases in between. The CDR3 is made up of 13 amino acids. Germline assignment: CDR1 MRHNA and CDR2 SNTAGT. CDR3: CASSITSYDTQYF. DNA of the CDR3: TGTGCCAGCAGCATTACTAGCTATGATACGCAGTATTTT.

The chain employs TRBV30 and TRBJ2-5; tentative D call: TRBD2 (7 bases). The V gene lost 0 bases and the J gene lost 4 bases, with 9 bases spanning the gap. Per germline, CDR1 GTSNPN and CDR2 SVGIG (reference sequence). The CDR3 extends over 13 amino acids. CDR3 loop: CAWSVGGAETQYF. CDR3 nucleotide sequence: TGTGCCTGGAGTGTAGGGGGGGCAGAGACCCAGTACTTC.

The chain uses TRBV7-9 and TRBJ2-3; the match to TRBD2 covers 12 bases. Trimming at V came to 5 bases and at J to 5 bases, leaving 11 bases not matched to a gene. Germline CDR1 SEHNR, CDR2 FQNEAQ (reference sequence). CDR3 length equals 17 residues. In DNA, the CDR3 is TGTGCCAGCAGCCCCCCTGGACTAGCGGGATTCGGAGATACGCAGTATTTT. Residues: CASSPPGLAGFGDTQYF.

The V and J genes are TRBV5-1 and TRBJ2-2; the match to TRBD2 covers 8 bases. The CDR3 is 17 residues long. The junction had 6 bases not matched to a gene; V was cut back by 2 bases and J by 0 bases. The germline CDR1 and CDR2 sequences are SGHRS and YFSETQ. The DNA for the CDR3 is TGCGCCAGCAGCTTTTCGGGAGGGAAGGCGAACACCGGGGAGCTGTTTTTT. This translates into CASSFSGGKANTGELFF.

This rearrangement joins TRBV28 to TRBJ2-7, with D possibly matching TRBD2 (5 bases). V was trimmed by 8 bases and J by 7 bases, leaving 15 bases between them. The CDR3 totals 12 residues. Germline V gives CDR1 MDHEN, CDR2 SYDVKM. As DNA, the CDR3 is TGTGCCAGCCGCGGGCCGCTCGGGGAGCAGTACTTC. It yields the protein CASRGPLGEQYF.

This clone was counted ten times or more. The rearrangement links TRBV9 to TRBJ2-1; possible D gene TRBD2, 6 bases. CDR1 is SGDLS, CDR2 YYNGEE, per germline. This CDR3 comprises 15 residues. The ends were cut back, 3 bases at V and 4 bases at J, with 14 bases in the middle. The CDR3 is CASSARDSRYNEQFF. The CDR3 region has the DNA TGTGCCAGCAGCGCCCGGGACTCCCGTTACAATGAGCAGTTCTTC.

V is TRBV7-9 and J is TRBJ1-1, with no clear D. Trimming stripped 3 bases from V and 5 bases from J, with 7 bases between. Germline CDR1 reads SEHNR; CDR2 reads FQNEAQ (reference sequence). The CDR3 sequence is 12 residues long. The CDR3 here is CASSFAGTEAFF. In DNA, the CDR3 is TGTGCCAGCAGCTTCGCGGGTACTGAAGCTTTCTTT.

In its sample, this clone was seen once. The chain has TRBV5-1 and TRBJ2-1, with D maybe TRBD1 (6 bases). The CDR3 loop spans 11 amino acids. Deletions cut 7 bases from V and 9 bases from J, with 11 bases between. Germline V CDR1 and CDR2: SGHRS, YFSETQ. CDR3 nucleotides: TGCGCCAGCGCAGGGGCCCGTGAGCAGTTCTTC. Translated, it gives CASAGAREQFF.

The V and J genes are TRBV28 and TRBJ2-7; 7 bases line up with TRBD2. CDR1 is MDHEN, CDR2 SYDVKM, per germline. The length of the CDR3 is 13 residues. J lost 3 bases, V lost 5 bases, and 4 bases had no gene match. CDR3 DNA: TGTGCCAGCAGTCGGGACTATATCTACGAGCAGTACTTC. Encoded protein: CASSRDYIYEQYF.

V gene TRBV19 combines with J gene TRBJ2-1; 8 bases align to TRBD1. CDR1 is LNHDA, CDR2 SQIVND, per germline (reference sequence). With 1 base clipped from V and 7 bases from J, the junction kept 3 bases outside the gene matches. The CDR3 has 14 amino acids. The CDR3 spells CASSIGTGQNEQFF. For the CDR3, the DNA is TGTGCCAGTAGTATAGGGACAGGGCAAAATGAGCAGTTCTTC.

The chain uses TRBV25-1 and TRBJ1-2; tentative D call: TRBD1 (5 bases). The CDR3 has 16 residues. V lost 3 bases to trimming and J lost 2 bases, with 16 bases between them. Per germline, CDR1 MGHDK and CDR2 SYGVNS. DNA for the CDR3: TGTGCCAGCAGTGAGTCGGGACTCGAGATAAACTATGGCTACACCTTC. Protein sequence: CASSESGLEINYGYTF.

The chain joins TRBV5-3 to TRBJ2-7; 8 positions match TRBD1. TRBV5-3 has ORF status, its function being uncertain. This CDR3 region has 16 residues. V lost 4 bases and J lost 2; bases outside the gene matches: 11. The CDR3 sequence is CARSDGQGRVTYEQYV. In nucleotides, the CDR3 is TGTGCCAGAAGCGACGGACAGGGCAGGGTTACCTACGAGCAGTACGTC.

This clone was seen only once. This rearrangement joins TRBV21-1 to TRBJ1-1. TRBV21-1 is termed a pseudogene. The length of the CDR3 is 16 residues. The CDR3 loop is CASSACWVAADTEAFF. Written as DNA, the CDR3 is TGTGCCAGCAGCGCATGCTGGGTGGCTGCGGACACTGAAGCTTTCTTT.

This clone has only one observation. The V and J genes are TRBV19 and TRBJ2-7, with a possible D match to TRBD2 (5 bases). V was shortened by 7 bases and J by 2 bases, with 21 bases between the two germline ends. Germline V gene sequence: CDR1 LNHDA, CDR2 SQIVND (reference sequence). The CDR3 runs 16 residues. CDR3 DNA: TGTGCCAGTACCCCGGGAAGGGCCCACTCCCCCTACGAGCAGTACTTC. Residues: CASTPGRAHSPYEQYF.

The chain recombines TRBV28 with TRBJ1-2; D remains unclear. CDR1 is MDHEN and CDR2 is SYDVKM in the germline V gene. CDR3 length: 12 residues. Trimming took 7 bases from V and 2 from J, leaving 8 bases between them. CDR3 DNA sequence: TGTGCCAGCACCCCTAGGAACTATGGCTACACCTTC. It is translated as CASTPRNYGYTF.

The CDR3 reads CATSRAGLAGSETQYF. The DNA for the CDR3 is TGTGCCACCAGTAGGGCGGGACTAGCCGGGAGTGAGACCCAGTACTTC. The rearrangement joins TRBV24-1 to TRBJ2-5; 9 bases are a match to TRBD2. The CDR3 runs 16 residues. V shed 6 bases, J shed 5 bases, and the junction held 12 bases outside the gene matches. The germline CDR1 and CDR2 sequences are KGHDR and SFDVKD.

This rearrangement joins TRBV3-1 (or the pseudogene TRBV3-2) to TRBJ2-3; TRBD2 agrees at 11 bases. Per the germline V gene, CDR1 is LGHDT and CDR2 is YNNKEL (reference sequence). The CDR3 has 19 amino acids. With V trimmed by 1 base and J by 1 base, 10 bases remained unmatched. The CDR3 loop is CASSQGQASGGRGTDTQYF. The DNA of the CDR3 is TGTGCCAGCAGCCAAGGTCAAGCTAGCGGGGGGAGGGGCACAGATACGCAGTATTTT.

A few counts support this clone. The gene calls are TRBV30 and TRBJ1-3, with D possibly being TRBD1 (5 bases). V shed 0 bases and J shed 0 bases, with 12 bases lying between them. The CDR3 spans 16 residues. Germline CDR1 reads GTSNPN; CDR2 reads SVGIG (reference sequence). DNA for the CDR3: TGTGCCTGGAGTGTACGCGGGGCGAGCTCTGGAAACACCATATATTTT. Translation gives CAWSVRGASSGNTIYF.